This T cell receptor beta chain was sequenced for a study of OX40 agonist ivuxolimab in advanced cancers. As for the study more broadly: Ivuxolimab, which targeted the costimulatory receptor OX40 (CD134), was an agonistic, fully human IgG2 monoclonal antibody. Among the roughly 50 dose-escalation patients, around 20 had hepatocellular carcinoma, roughly 15 melanoma, 9 renal cell carcinoma and 9 head and neck cancer. In the dose-escalation cohort, 75% to 90% of patients were male, and the mean age was around 65 years with a range of about 23 to 79. Peripheral TCRbeta sequencing aimed to test whether ivuxolimab altered TCR sequence diversity and caused clonal T-cell expansion. Intravenous ivuxolimab was administered to patients every 2 weeks at six dose levels: 0.01, 0.1, 0.3, 1.5, 3 and 10 mg/kg. Prior anti-PD-1, anti-PD-L1 or anti-CTLA-4 therapy was permitted, and approximately 39% of dose-escalation patients had received checkpoint inhibitors. Partial responses occurred in three dose-escalation patients, of whom one had hepatocellular carcinoma and two had cutaneous melanoma. The paper describes the monotherapy dose-escalation part (N of about 57 patients) of the phase I trial of ivuxolimab. The full study reports these points: After ivuxolimab, more expanded clones were found on average in CD8+ T cells than in CD4+ T cells. The antigen specificity of the clonally expanded peripheral T cells was not determined. At doses of 0.1 to 3.0 mg/kg, clonal expansion of both CD4+ and CD8+ blood T cells was observed from baseline to week 6. In the 0.1-3.0 mg/kg groups, partial responders had among the lowest normalized peripheral clonal expansion, particularly in CD8+ T cells. Low levels of normalized T-cell clonal expansion were also shown by some nonresponding patients.

The trial excluded patients who had a history of autoimmune disease or who were on systemic immunosuppression. Peripheral blood for TCR sequencing was collected from all dose cohorts at baseline, on cycle 4 day 1, and on cycle 7 day 1. Samples were obtained from an open-label, multicenter, first-in-human phase I dose-escalation trial of ivuxolimab. Adults with locally advanced or metastatic head and neck squamous cell, hepatocellular, melanoma or renal cell carcinoma were enrolled in the trial. Before TCR sequencing, CD4+ T cells and CD8+ T cells were sorted from peripheral blood as separate populations. Genomic DNA was extracted from sorted cells for sequencing of the TCRbeta CDR3 region. The immunoSEQ Assay was used to sequence the TCRbeta CDR3 regions. TCRdb mirrors the immuneACCESS table, restricted to in-frame sequences. Some clones are absent from its copies; in checked studies, under half trace to an unresolved V gene, and the reason for the others is unknown. Counted in this sample were about 13,000 clones; 82% of them appeared once. 44% of the sample belongs to the ten largest clones.

Reading the germline V gene gives CDR1 LGHNA and CDR2 YSLEER. V sheds 0 bases and J sheds 2 bases, leaving 8 bases between their ends. The CDR3 starts with the cysteine, ends with the phenylalanine, and has 15 residues. The only DNA kept is the CDR3, 45 bases in frame from the first base. Of note for this clone: The antigen it binds to is not known. Base qualities are missing; no much larger clone stands one base away.

This clonotype originated in an adult with an advanced solid tumor such as melanoma, head and neck, liver or kidney cancer. The chain employs TRBV4-3 and TRBJ2-1, and the D gene may be TRBD1, 6 bases matching. Here the sequenced sample was CD4+ or CD8+ T cells sorted from blood, taken in a trial of the OX40 agonist ivuxolimab. This receptor has the CDR3 CASSQDRGAYNEQFF. DNA sequence: TGCGCCAGCAGCCAAGACAGGGGAGCCTACAATGAGCAGTTCTTC.